What follows are 9 T cell receptor beta chains derived from one specimen sequenced in a study of T-cell reconstitution after alpha-beta-depleted transplantation in children. Preparation of the TCRbeta library involved a method that used unique molecular identifiers. TCRdb fed the PCR reads into MiXCR, producing one record per CDR3 protein. The repertoire has approximately 290,000 distinct CDR3 sequences, around a tenth of them found once; the top ten carry about a quarter. Sequenced here: peripheral blood, sampled 180 days after TCRalphabeta/CD19-depleted stem cell transplant. All receptors come from a male patient aged 2 to 9 who had a stem cell transplant for chronic granulomatous disease, so the T cells may come from the graft donor.

V usage is TRBV21-1 and J usage is TRBJ1-5; the DNA was not used to check the table's D call, TRBD1. TRBV21-1 is recorded as a pseudogene. This CDR3 region has 13 residues. CDR3 in DNA: TGTGCCAGCAGCAAACCGGGGGGACAGCCCCAGCATTTT. It is translated as CASSKPGGQPQHF.

This clonotype has ten or more counts. This rearrangement joins TRBV20-1 to TRBJ2-5; no reliable D call. V was trimmed by 6 bases and J by 3 bases, leaving 14 bases between them. The CDR3 consists of 13 residues. In germline, CDR1 is DFQATT, CDR2 SNEGSKA (reference sequence). The DNA for the CDR3 is TGCAGTGCCCCCCGCAGGCGGAAAGAGACCCAGTACTTC. Its translation is CSAPRRRKETQYF.

This clonotype occurred many times. V is TRBV6-2 or TRBV6-3 and J is TRBJ2-7; D might be TRBD2 (6 bases). This CDR3 has 14 residues. Germline V CDR1 and CDR2: MNHEY, SVGEGT. V was clipped by 2 bases and J by 2 bases, with 10 bases between them. This CDR3 is CASSYRSGPYEQYF. The DNA for the CDR3 is TGTGCCAGCAGTTACCGTAGCGGCCCCTACGAGCAGTACTTC.

To note about this clonotype: This sequence may be a read error, since a much larger clone differs from it by one base. The chain couples TRBV29-1 to TRBJ1-2; 8 bases map to TRBD1. Germline assignment: CDR1 SQVTM and CDR2 ANQGSEA. The V and J ends lost 3 bases and 8 bases, in that order; junction bases with no gene match: 8. The length of the CDR3 is 13 residues. The CDR3 DNA reads TGCAGCGTTGAGACAGGGGTCTCCCCCGGCTACACCTTC. Translating it yields CSVETGVSPGYTF.

This clonotype has only a few counts. The chain carries TRBV7-6 and TRBJ2-7; no reliable D call. The ends were cut back, 1 base at V and 6 bases at J, with 16 bases in the middle. Germline lookup yields CDR1 SGHVS and CDR2 FNYEAQ. This CDR3 is 15 amino acids long. This CDR3 is CASSLVPGSPSEQYF. CDR3 DNA: TGTGCCAGCAGCTTAGTCCCTGGATCCCCCTCCGAGCAGTACTTC. The full variable domain, its missing parts supplied by reference TRBV7-6 and TRBJ2-7, is GAGVSQSPRYKVTKRGQDVALRCDPISGHVSLYWYRQALGQGPEFLTYFNYEAQQDKSGLPNDRFSAERPEGSISTLTIQRTEQRDSAMYRCASSLVPGSPSEQYFGPGTRLTVT.

This clonotype was detected ten times or more. The chain recombines TRBV20-1 with TRBJ2-7, with TRBD2 identical over 11 bases. Germline-derived CDR1 and CDR2 are DFQATT and SNEGSKA (reference sequence). V was clipped by 0 bases and J by 2 bases; unmatched bases: 9. The CDR3 runs 17 residues. The chain's CDR3 is CSARDFRGLAEPYEQYF. The CDR3 DNA is TGCAGTGCTAGAGATTTTCGGGGACTAGCGGAGCCCTACGAGCAGTACTTC.

At least ten counts were recorded for this clonotype. The chain carries TRBV18 and TRBJ1-3, with 7 bases that match TRBD1. CDR1 is KGHSH, CDR2 LQKENI, per germline. The CDR3 covers 16 residues. The V and J ends lost 4 bases and 4 bases, in that order; junction bases with no gene match: 10. This CDR3 reads CASSRGTAAGGNTIYF. For the CDR3, the DNA is TGTGCCAGCTCACGAGGGACAGCAGCTGGAGGAAACACCATATATTTT.

This clonotype was observed at least ten times. The chain is built from TRBV29-1 and TRBJ2-7; D may be TRBD2 (5 bases). In germline, CDR1 is SQVTM, CDR2 ANQGSEA. The CDR3 runs 11 residues. V shed 7 bases and J shed 3 bases, with 10 bases lying between them. The CDR3 sequence is CSALGSYEQYF. The CDR3 DNA follows: TGCAGCGCCCTGGGGAGCTACGAGCAGTACTTC.

This clonotype has at least ten counts. The V call is TRBV29-1, the J call TRBJ2-7; 9 bases agree with TRBD1. CDR1 SQVTM and CDR2 ANQGSEA come from the germline V gene. This CDR3 contains 13 residues. The V gene end was trimmed by 3 bases and the J gene end by 3 bases; junction bases not matched to a gene: 3. This chain's CDR3 is CSVEGDRVYEQYF. The DNA for the CDR3 is TGCAGCGTTGAGGGGGACAGGGTCTACGAGCAGTACTTC.